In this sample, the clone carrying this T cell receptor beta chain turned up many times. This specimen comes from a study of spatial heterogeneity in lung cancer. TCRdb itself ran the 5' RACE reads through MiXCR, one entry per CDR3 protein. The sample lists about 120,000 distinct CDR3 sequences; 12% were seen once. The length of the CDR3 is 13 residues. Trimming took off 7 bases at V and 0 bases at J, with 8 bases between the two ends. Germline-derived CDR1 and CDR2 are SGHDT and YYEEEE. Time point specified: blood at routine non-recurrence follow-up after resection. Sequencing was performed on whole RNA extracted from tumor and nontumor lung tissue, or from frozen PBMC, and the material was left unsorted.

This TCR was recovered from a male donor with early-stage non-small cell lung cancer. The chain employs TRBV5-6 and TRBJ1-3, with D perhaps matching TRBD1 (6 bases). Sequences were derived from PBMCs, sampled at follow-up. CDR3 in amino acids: CASETGSGNTIYF. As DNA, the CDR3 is TGTGCCAGCGAGACAGGCTCTGGAAACACCATATATTTT. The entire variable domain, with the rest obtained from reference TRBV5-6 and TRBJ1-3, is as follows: DAGVTQSPTHLIKTRGQQVTLRCSPKSGHDTVSWYQQALGQGPQFIFQYYEEEERQRGNFPDRFSGHQFPNYSSELNVNALLLGDSALYLCASETGSGNTIYFGEGSWLTVV.